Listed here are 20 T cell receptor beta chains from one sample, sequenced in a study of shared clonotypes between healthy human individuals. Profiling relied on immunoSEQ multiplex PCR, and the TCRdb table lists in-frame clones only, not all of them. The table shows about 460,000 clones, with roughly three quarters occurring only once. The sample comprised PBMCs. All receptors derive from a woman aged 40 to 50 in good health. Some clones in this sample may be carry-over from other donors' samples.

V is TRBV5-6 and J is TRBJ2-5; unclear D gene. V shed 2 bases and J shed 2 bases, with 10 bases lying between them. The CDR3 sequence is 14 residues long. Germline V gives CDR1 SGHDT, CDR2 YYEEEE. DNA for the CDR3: TGTGCCAGCAGCTTTGGGCTACCACAAGAGACCCAGTACTTC. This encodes CASSFGLPQETQYF.

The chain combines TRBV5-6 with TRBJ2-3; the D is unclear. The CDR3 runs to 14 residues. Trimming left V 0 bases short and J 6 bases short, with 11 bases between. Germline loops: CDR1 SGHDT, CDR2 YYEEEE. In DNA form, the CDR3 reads TGTGCCAGCAGCTTGGTGATGACTCCGGATACGCAGTATTTT. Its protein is CASSLVMTPDTQYF.

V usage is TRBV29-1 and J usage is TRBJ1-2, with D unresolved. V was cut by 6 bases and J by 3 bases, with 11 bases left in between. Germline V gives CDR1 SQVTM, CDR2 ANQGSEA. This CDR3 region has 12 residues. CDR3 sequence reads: CSVTTDYYGYTF. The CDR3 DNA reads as TGCAGCGTAACTACAGACTACTATGGCTACACCTTC. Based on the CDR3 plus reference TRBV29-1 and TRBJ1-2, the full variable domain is SAVISQKPSRDICQRGTSLTIQCQVDSQVTMMFWYRQQPGQSLTLIATANQGSEATYESGFVIDKFPISRPNLTFSTLTVSNMSPEDSSIYLCSVTTDYYGYTFGSGTRLTVV.

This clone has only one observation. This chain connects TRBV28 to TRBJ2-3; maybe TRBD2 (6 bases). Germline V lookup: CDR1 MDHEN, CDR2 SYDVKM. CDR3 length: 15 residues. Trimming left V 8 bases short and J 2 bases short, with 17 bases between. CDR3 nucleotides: TGTGCCAGCTCCTCCGGGGGTGCGTCCACAGATACGCAGTATTTT. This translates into CASSSGGASTDTQYF. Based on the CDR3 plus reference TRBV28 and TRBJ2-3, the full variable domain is DVKVTQSSRYLVKRTGEKVFLECVQDMDHENMFWYRQDPGLGLRLIYFSYDVKMKEKGDIPEGYSVSREKKERFSLILESASTNQTSMYLCASSSGGASTDTQYFGPGTRLTVL.

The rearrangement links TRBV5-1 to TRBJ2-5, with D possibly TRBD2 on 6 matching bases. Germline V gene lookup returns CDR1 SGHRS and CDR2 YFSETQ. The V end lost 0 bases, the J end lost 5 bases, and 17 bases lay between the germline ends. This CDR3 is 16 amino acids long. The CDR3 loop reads CASSLGASREGETQYF. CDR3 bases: TGCGCCAGCAGCTTGGGCGCGTCGCGGGAAGGCGAGACCCAGTACTTC.

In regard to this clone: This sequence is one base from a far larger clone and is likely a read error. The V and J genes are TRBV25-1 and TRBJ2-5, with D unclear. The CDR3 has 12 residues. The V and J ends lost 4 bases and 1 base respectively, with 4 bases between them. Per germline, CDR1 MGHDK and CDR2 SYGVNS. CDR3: CASSGSQETQYF. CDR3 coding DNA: TGTGCCAGCAGTGGGTCCCAAGAGACCCAGTACTTC.

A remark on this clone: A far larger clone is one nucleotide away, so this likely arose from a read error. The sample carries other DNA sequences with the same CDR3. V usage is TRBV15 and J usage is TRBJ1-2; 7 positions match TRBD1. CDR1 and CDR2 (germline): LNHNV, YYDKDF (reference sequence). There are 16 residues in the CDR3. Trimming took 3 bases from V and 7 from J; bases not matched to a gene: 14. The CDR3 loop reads CATSRDLKGTEGGYTF. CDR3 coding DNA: TGTGCCACCAGCAGGGATCTAAAGGGGACAGAGGGTGGCTACACCTTC.

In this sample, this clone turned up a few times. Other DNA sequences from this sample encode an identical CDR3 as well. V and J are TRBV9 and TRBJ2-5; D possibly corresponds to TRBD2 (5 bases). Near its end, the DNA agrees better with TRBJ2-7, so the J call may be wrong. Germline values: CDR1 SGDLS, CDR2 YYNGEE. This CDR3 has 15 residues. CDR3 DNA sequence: TGTGCCAGCAGCGTAGGAGGGTCCCTCTCCTACGAGCAGTACTTC. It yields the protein CASSVGGSLSYEQYF.

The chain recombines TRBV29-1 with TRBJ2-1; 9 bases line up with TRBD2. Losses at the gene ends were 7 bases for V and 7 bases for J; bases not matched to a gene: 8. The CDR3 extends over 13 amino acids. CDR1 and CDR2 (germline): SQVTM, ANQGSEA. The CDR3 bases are TGCAGCGCCGAGCTAGCGGGACCTAATGAGCAGTTCTTC. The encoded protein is CSAELAGPNEQFF.

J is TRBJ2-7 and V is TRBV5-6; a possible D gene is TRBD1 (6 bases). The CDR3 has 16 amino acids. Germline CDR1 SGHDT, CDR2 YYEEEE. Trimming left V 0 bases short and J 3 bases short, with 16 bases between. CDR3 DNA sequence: TGTGCCAGCAGCTTGGGAGACAGGATAACTGGCTACGAGCAGTACTTC. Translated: CASSLGDRITGYEQYF. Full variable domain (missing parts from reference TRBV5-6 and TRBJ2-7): DAGVTQSPTHLIKTRGQQVTLRCSPKSGHDTVSWYQQALGQGPQFIFQYYEEEERQRGNFPDRFSGHQFPNYSSELNVNALLLGDSALYLCASSLGDRITGYEQYFGPGTRLTVT.

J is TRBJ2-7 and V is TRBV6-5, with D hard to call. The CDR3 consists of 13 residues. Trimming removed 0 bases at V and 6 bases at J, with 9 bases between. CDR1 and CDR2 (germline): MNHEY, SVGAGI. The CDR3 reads CASSYSLVSEQYF. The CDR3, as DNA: TGTGCCAGCAGTTACTCTTTGGTATCCGAGCAGTACTTC.

The CDR3 loop reads CSSNSGLAEETQYF. CDR3 nucleotide sequence: TGCAGCTCGAACTCGGGACTAGCGGAAGAGACCCAGTACTTC. The chain uses TRBV29-1 and TRBJ2-5, with 11 bases that match TRBD2. The CDR3 runs to 14 residues. After removal of 8 bases from V and 3 bases from J, the junction contained 8 bases not matched to a gene. Looked up from germline, CDR1 is SQVTM and CDR2 is ANQGSEA.

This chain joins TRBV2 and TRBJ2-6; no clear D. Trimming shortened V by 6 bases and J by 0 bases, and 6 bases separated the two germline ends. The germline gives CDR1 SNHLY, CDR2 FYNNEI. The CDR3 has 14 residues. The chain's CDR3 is CASRPGSGANVLTF. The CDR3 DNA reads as TGTGCCAGCAGGCCCGGCTCTGGGGCCAACGTCCTGACTTTC.

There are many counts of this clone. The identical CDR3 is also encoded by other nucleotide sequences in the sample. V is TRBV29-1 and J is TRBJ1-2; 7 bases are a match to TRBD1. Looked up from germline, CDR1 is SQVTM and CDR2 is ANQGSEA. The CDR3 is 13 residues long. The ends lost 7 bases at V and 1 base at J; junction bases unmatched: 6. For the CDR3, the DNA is TGCAGCGCCGGGACAGATTTTAACTATGGCTACACCTTC. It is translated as CSAGTDFNYGYTF.

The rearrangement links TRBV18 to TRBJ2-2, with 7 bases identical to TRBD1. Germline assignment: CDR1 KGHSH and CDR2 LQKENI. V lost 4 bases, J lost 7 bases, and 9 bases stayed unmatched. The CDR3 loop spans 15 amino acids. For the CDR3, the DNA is TGTGCCAGCTCACGGGACAGCCCTAGAGGCGGGGAGCTGTTTTTT. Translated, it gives CASSRDSPRGGELFF.

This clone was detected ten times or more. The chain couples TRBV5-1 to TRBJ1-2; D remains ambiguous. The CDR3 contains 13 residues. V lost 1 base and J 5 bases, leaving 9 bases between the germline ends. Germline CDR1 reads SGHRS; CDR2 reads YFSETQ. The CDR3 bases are TGCGCCAGCAGCTTGACAGTAGATTATGGCTACACCTTC. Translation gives CASSLTVDYGYTF.

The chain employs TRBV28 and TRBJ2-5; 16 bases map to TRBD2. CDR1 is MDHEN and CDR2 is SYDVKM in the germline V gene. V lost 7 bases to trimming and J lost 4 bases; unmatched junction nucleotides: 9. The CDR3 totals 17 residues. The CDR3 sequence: CASKGTSGRVLGETQYF. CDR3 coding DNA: TGTGCCAGCAAAGGGACTAGCGGGAGGGTGCTAGGAGAGACCCAGTACTTC.

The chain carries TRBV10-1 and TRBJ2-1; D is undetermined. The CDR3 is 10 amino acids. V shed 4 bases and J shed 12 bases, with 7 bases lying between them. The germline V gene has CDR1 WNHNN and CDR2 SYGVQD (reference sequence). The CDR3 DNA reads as TGCGCCAGCAGTGTCGGCAGGCAGTTCTTC. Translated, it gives CASSVGRQFF.

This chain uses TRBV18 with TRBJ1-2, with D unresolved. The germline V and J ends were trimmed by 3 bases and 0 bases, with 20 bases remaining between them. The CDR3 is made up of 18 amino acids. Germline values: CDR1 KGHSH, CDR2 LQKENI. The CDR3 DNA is TGTGCCAGCTCACCGTATGCGCGGGGAGGGTCCCCTAACTATGGCTACACCTTC. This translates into CASSPYARGGSPNYGYTF.

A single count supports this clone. CDR3: CSVGIVFSGANVLTF. DNA for the CDR3: TGCAGCGTTGGAATTGTTTTCTCTGGGGCCAACGTCCTGACTTTC. This chain uses TRBV29-1 with TRBJ2-6; D gene ambiguous. In germline, CDR1 is SQVTM, CDR2 ANQGSEA. The germline V and J ends were trimmed by 4 bases and 0 bases, with 10 bases remaining between them. There are 15 residues in the CDR3.